Below, one T cell receptor (beta chain) is given with its context. The data were obtained in a study of cytomegalovirus exposure and HLA in healthy donors. The PCR employed 60 Vbeta primers together with 13 Jbeta primers. Assay used: immunoSEQ multiplex PCR; TCRdb lists only in-frame clones, some missing. The data contain fewer than 250,000 clones, over 80% of them singletons. The CDR3 sequence is 15 residues long. Trimming at V came to 3 bases and at J to 3 bases, leaving 5 bases not matched to a gene. Germline V gene sequence: CDR1 SGHRS, CDR2 YFSETQ. The source material was PBMCs. The genes are TRBV5-1 and TRBJ2-5; 10 bases match TRBD1. The TCR sequence derives from a man aged 35 to 55 in good health and CMV-seropositive. CDR3 nucleotides: TGCGCCAGCAGCTCCTTTGGACAGGGGGAAGAGACCCAGTACTTC. This codes for CASSSFGQGEETQYF.